Listed below are T cell receptor beta chains from one sample, sequenced in a study of technical replicates of blood from several donors. Measured with immunoSEQ multiplex PCR; TCRdb has only the in-frame clones, and not every one. In the table there are under 95,000 clones, roughly 94% of which are singletons. Sequenced material: T cells isolated from PBMCs. The receptors come from a human donor in good health. Each CDR3 is given with its conserved first and last residue. Fields, in order: D gene, V gene, J gene, clone size, CDR3 DNA, CDR3 protein. D genes are given only for firm matches. Size is stated for part of the rows, as once, few or many counts, or as a class when the clone is expanded.

D gene: TRBD1
V gene: TRBV6-4
J gene: TRBJ1-2
clone size: .
CDR3 DNA: TGTGCCAGCAGCCTTTCCGGGACAGTTTTTCATGGCTACACCTTC
CDR3 protein: CASSLSGTVFHGYTF

D gene: .
V gene: TRBV5-1
J gene: TRBJ2-7
clone size: .
CDR3 DNA: TGCGCCAGGCTAGGTAGCAGCTCCTACGAGCAGTACTTC
CDR3 protein: CARLGSSSYEQYF

D gene: TRBD1
V gene: TRBV9
J gene: TRBJ1-2
clone size: .
CDR3 DNA: TGTGCCAGCAGCGTAGTGGCAGGGGACAGCTATGGCTACACCTTC
CDR3 protein: CASSVVAGDSYGYTF

D gene: .
V gene: TRBV6-5
J gene: TRBJ1-2
clone size: .
CDR3 DNA: TGTGCCAGCAGTTACTCGTCGCGTGGGCTTGGCTACACCTTC
CDR3 protein: CASSYSSRGLGYTF

D gene: .
V gene: TRBV7-8
J gene: TRBJ1-1
clone size: .
CDR3 DNA: TGTGCCAGCAGCTTAAGGTCAATCGGGATGAACACTGAAGCTTTCTTT
CDR3 protein: CASSLRSIGMNTEAFF

D gene: .
V gene: TRBV6-5
J gene: TRBJ1-2
clone size: .
CDR3 DNA: TGTGCCAGCAGTGTGGACGGGGGGTATGGCTACACCTTC
CDR3 protein: CASSVDGGYGYTF

D gene: .
V gene: TRBV10-3
J gene: TRBJ2-2
clone size: .
CDR3 DNA: TGTGCCATAAACAGGAGGGAGGGGGATCCCGGGGAGCTGTTTTTT
CDR3 protein: CAINRREGDPGELFF

D gene: .
V gene: TRBV25-1
J gene: TRBJ2-7
clone size: .
CDR3 DNA: TGTGCCAGCAGTTTCGGGAACCCCTACGAGCAGTACTTC
CDR3 protein: CASSFGNPYEQYF

D gene: TRBD1
V gene: TRBV19
J gene: TRBJ1-5
clone size: once
CDR3 DNA: TGTGCCACCACGACAGGGGATGGGAGGAGCAATCAGCCCCAGCATTTT
CDR3 protein: CATTTGDGRSNQPQHF

D gene: TRBD1
V gene: TRBV5-6
J gene: TRBJ1-5
clone size: .
CDR3 DNA: TGTGCCAGCAGCAGCCCGGGACAGGGAAATCAGCCCCAGCATTTT
CDR3 protein: CASSSPGQGNQPQHF

D gene: .
V gene: TRBV5-4
J gene: TRBJ1-2
clone size: .
CDR3 DNA: TGTGCCAGCAGCTTGGGGGCGGAGGGGCTCGGTGGCTACACCTTC
CDR3 protein: CASSLGAEGLGGYTF

D gene: .
V gene: TRBV10-3
J gene: TRBJ1-1
clone size: .
CDR3 DNA: TGTGCCATCAGTGGTGAGAGAGGCACTGAAGCTTTCTTT
CDR3 protein: CAISGERGTEAFF

D gene: TRBD1
V gene: TRBV2
J gene: TRBJ1-5
clone size: .
CDR3 DNA: TGTGCCAGCAGTGTGACAGGGGGGGAGAGCAATCAGCCCCAGCATTTT
CDR3 protein: CASSVTGGESNQPQHF

D gene: .
V gene: TRBV4-1
J gene: TRBJ2-5
clone size: .
CDR3 DNA: TGCGCCAGCAGCCAAGTCGGGGATCAAGAGACCCAGTACTTC
CDR3 protein: CASSQVGDQETQYF

D gene: TRBD1
V gene: TRBV6-6
J gene: TRBJ1-5
clone size: .
CDR3 DNA: TGTGCCAGCAGTTTATCAGGGGGTGCCAATCAGCCCCAGCATTTT
CDR3 protein: CASSLSGGANQPQHF

D gene: TRBD1
V gene: TRBV27
J gene: TRBJ1-4
clone size: .
CDR3 DNA: TGTGCCAGCAGTTCTGCAGGGGGCGGCACTAATGAAAAACTGTTTTTT
CDR3 protein: CASSSAGGGTNEKLFF

D gene: TRBD2
V gene: TRBV6-1
J gene: TRBJ2-3
clone size: .
CDR3 DNA: TGTGCCAGCAGTCGGGCTAGCGGGAGTGTAGATACGCAGTATTTT
CDR3 protein: CASSRASGSVDTQYF

D gene: .
V gene: TRBV27
J gene: TRBJ1-1
clone size: .
CDR3 DNA: TGTGCCACCCGCGCTGCACCAATGAACACTGAAGCTTTCTTT
CDR3 protein: CATRAAPMNTEAFF

D gene: .
V gene: TRBV7-2
J gene: TRBJ1-2
clone size: .
CDR3 DNA: TGTGCCAGCAGCCCAACCCGACTTTATGGCTACACCTTC
CDR3 protein: CASSPTRLYGYTF

D gene: TRBD1
V gene: TRBV2
J gene: TRBJ2-7
clone size: .
CDR3 DNA: TGTGCCATCTACCGGGACAGGGGTTCCTACGAGCAGTACTTC
CDR3 protein: CAIYRDRGSYEQYF

D gene: TRBD1
V gene: TRBV12-5
J gene: TRBJ2-7
clone size: .
CDR3 DNA: TGTGCTAGTGGTTTGGGGACAGGCGAATTCTACGAGCAGTACTTC
CDR3 protein: CASGLGTGEFYEQYF

D gene: .
V gene: TRBV5-1
J gene: TRBJ2-5
clone size: once
CDR3 DNA: TGCGCCAGCAGCTTGGAGCTAATAACCCAAGAGACCCAGTACTTC
CDR3 protein: CASSLELITQETQYF